A selection of T cell receptor beta chains follows, all from one sample in a study of blood T cell repertoires in COVID-19. Assay used: immunoSEQ multiplex PCR; TCRdb lists only in-frame clones, some missing. The sample has about half a million clones, over 75% seen once. Material: peripheral blood. The receptors were gathered from a human donor in a cohort sampled during active COVID-19. Both conserved end residues are part of each CDR3. A D gene is named only where the DNA matches it firmly. A clone size is listed for some rows: how often the clone was seen (once, few, many), or a class if it is expanded.

j_gene: TRBJ2-7
d_gene: NA
v_gene: TRBV28
abundance: NA
CDR3aa: CAIEAGPDRAYEQYF
CDR3nt: TGTGCCATCGAGGCGGGGCCCGACAGGGCTTACGAGCAGTACTTC

j_gene: TRBJ1-5
d_gene: NA
v_gene: TRBV19
abundance: NA
CDR3aa: CASRTGFGNQPQHF
CDR3nt: TGTGCCAGTAGAACAGGGTTTGGAAATCAGCCCCAGCATTTT

j_gene: TRBJ2-7
d_gene: NA
v_gene: TRBV6-5
abundance: NA
CDR3aa: CASSYRNSFYEQYF
CDR3nt: TGTGCCAGCAGTTACCGTAACAGCTTCTACGAGCAGTACTTC

j_gene: TRBJ2-1
d_gene: TRBD2
v_gene: TRBV5-1
abundance: NA
CDR3aa: CASSLPGLANEQFF
CDR3nt: TGCGCCAGCAGCTTGCCGGGACTAGCAAATGAGCAGTTCTTC

j_gene: TRBJ2-1
d_gene: NA
v_gene: TRBV27
abundance: once
CDR3aa: CASRSGRGSVIYEQFF
CDR3nt: TGTGCCAGCAGATCGGGCCGAGGGAGTGTAATCTATGAGCAGTTCTTC

j_gene: TRBJ1-1
d_gene: TRBD1
v_gene: TRBV10-3
abundance: NA
CDR3aa: CAIRPWTGMNTEAFF
CDR3nt: TGTGCCATCAGGCCTTGGACAGGGATGAACACTGAAGCTTTCTTT

j_gene: TRBJ1-6
d_gene: NA
v_gene: TRBV27
abundance: once
CDR3aa: CASSLRFSGFYNSPLHF
CDR3nt: TGTGCCAGCAGTTTAAGGTTCTCCGGGTTTTATAATTCACCCCTCCACTTT

j_gene: TRBJ2-1
d_gene: NA
v_gene: TRBV28
abundance: NA
CDR3aa: CASSLSGPPGNEQFF
CDR3nt: TGTGCCAGCAGTTTAAGCGGCCCTCCTGGCAATGAGCAGTTCTTC

j_gene: TRBJ1-4
d_gene: NA
v_gene: TRBV6-5
abundance: NA
CDR3aa: CASSMGGGLNEKLFF
CDR3nt: TGTGCCAGCAGTATGGGGGGAGGGCTAAATGAAAAACTGTTTTTT

j_gene: TRBJ2-3
d_gene: NA
v_gene: TRBV2
abundance: NA
CDR3aa: CASSEPADTQYF
CDR3nt: TGTGCCAGCAGTGAACCGGCAGATACGCAGTATTTT

j_gene: TRBJ2-3
d_gene: NA
v_gene: TRBV5-8
abundance: NA
CDR3aa: CASSLGTSTDTQYF
CDR3nt: TGTGCCAGCAGCTTGGGCACAAGCACAGATACGCAGTATTTT

j_gene: TRBJ1-1
d_gene: NA
v_gene: TRBV30
abundance: once
CDR3aa: CAWGWERTEAFF
CDR3nt: TGTGCCTGGGGGTGGGAGAGGACTGAAGCTTTCTTT

j_gene: TRBJ1-1
d_gene: NA
v_gene: TRBV6-4
abundance: NA
CDR3aa: CASRHEQDTEAFF
CDR3nt: TGTGCCAGCAGACACGAACAGGACACTGAAGCTTTCTTT

j_gene: TRBJ2-5
d_gene: TRBD2
v_gene: TRBV24-1
abundance: NA
CDR3aa: CATSVPIAGAGETQYF
CDR3nt: TGTGCCACCAGTGTTCCAATAGCGGGAGCTGGAGAGACCCAGTACTTC

j_gene: TRBJ2-5
d_gene: TRBD2
v_gene: TRBV7-9
abundance: NA
CDR3aa: CASSSWTRNKETQYF
CDR3nt: TGTGCCAGCAGCTCATGGACTAGAAACAAAGAGACCCAGTACTTC

j_gene: TRBJ1-2
d_gene: NA
v_gene: TRBV4-3
abundance: NA
CDR3aa: CASSQDLARGRHGYTF
CDR3nt: TGCGCCAGCAGCCAAGATCTTGCACGTGGGAGGCATGGCTACACCTTC

j_gene: TRBJ1-5
d_gene: TRBD1
v_gene: TRBV6-2/TRBV6-3
abundance: NA
CDR3aa: CASSNSATGANQPQHF
CDR3nt: TGTGCCAGCAGTAACTCGGCGACAGGGGCTAATCAGCCCCAGCATTTT

j_gene: TRBJ2-7
d_gene: NA
v_gene: TRBV5-3
abundance: few
CDR3aa: CARSPASVTSEQYF
CDR3nt: TGTGCCAGAAGTCCCGCGTCTGTAACGAGCGAGCAGTACTTC

j_gene: TRBJ2-5
d_gene: TRBD1
v_gene: TRBV13
abundance: many
CDR3aa: CASSFWTGRETQYF
CDR3nt: TGTGCCAGCAGCTTCTGGACAGGGCGAGAGACCCAGTACTTC

j_gene: TRBJ2-1
d_gene: NA
v_gene: TRBV5-6
abundance: NA
CDR3aa: CASSLVHFYNEQFF
CDR3nt: TGTGCCAGCAGCTTGGTTCATTTCTACAATGAGCAGTTCTTC

j_gene: TRBJ2-1
d_gene: TRBD2
v_gene: TRBV2
abundance: NA
CDR3aa: CASRALAGLTNEQFF
CDR3nt: TGTGCCAGCAGGGCTCTAGCGGGCCTAACCAATGAGCAGTTCTTC

j_gene: TRBJ2-5
d_gene: NA
v_gene: TRBV27
abundance: NA
CDR3aa: CASSSTRTLRGETQYF
CDR3nt: TGTGCCAGCAGCTCGACTAGGACGCTTAGAGGGGAGACCCAGTACTTC

j_gene: TRBJ2-7
d_gene: TRBD2
v_gene: TRBV5-1
abundance: NA
CDR3aa: CASSLRLAGVEQYF
CDR3nt: TGCGCCAGCAGCTTGCGTCTAGCGGGAGTCGAGCAGTACTTC

j_gene: TRBJ1-5
d_gene: NA
v_gene: TRBV10-3
abundance: NA
CDR3aa: CAISESGWQPQHF
CDR3nt: TGTGCCATCAGTGAGTCCGGGTGGCAGCCCCAGCATTTT

j_gene: TRBJ2-1
d_gene: NA
v_gene: TRBV19
abundance: NA
CDR3aa: CASCLDPGGSGPYNEQFF
CDR3nt: TGTGCCAGTTGTCTAGATCCCGGTGGTAGCGGACCTTACAATGAGCAGTTCTTC

j_gene: TRBJ2-1
d_gene: TRBD2
v_gene: TRBV4-3
abundance: NA
CDR3aa: CASSQAGSGRTTYNEQFF
CDR3nt: TGCGCCAGCAGCCAAGCGGGGAGCGGGAGGACGACCTACAATGAGCAGTTCTTC

j_gene: TRBJ2-2
d_gene: NA
v_gene: TRBV6-2/TRBV6-3
abundance: NA
CDR3aa: CASSPLHPGELFF
CDR3nt: TGTGCCAGCAGTCCACTCCACCCCGGGGAGCTGTTTTTT

j_gene: TRBJ1-6
d_gene: NA
v_gene: TRBV7-9
abundance: NA
CDR3aa: CASSLNNGGYSPLHF
CDR3nt: TGTGCCAGCAGCTTAAATAATGGCGGGTACTCACCCCTCCACTTT

j_gene: TRBJ1-2
d_gene: NA
v_gene: TRBV30
abundance: NA
CDR3aa: CAWMGEQGYGYTF
CDR3nt: TGTGCCTGGATGGGGGAACAGGGATATGGCTACACCTTC

j_gene: TRBJ2-1
d_gene: NA
v_gene: TRBV6-5
abundance: NA
CDR3aa: CASTDSEFDVNEQFF
CDR3nt: TGTGCCAGCACGGACAGCGAATTTGACGTCAATGAGCAGTTCTTC

j_gene: TRBJ1-1
d_gene: TRBD1
v_gene: TRBV4-3
abundance: NA
CDR3aa: CASSQEARQGGEAFF
CDR3nt: TGCGCCAGCAGCCAAGAAGCAAGACAGGGGGGAGAAGCTTTCTTT

j_gene: TRBJ2-1
d_gene: NA
v_gene: TRBV15
abundance: NA
CDR3aa: CATSREGARGEQFF
CDR3nt: TGTGCCACCAGCAGAGAGGGCGCCCGGGGTGAGCAGTTCTTC

j_gene: TRBJ2-5
d_gene: TRBD1
v_gene: TRBV19
abundance: NA
CDR3aa: CASSVRQGRETQYF
CDR3nt: TGTGCCAGTAGTGTCCGACAGGGCCGAGAGACCCAGTACTTC

j_gene: TRBJ2-3
d_gene: NA
v_gene: TRBV19
abundance: NA
CDR3aa: CASSASDTQYF
CDR3nt: TGTGCCAGTAGTGCGTCAGATACGCAGTATTTT

j_gene: TRBJ2-5
d_gene: NA
v_gene: TRBV14
abundance: NA
CDR3aa: CASSQGARSVNQYF
CDR3nt: TGTGCCAGCAGCCAAGGCGCCAGGTCCGTAAACCAGTACTTC

j_gene: TRBJ2-7
d_gene: NA
v_gene: TRBV27
abundance: NA
CDR3aa: CASVGRANEQYF
CDR3nt: TGTGCCAGTGTAGGCAGGGCAAACGAGCAGTACTTC

j_gene: TRBJ1-3
d_gene: NA
v_gene: TRBV10-3
abundance: NA
CDR3aa: CAIRTTQGNTIYF
CDR3nt: TGTGCCATCAGAACAACCCAGGGAAACACCATATATTTT

j_gene: TRBJ2-3
d_gene: NA
v_gene: TRBV5-4
abundance: NA
CDR3aa: CASSFPTGSTDTQYF
CDR3nt: TGTGCCAGCAGCTTCCCTACAGGGTCCACAGATACGCAGTATTTT

j_gene: TRBJ1-3
d_gene: TRBD1
v_gene: TRBV27
abundance: many
CDR3aa: CASRQGASDTIYF
CDR3nt: TGTGCCAGCCGACAGGGGGCCTCAGACACCATATATTTT

j_gene: TRBJ2-2
d_gene: NA
v_gene: TRBV28
abundance: few
CDR3aa: CASSFINTGELFF
CDR3nt: TGTGCCAGCAGTTTTATTAACACCGGGGAGCTGTTTTTT

j_gene: TRBJ1-1
d_gene: NA
v_gene: TRBV28
abundance: NA
CDR3aa: CATLTSPNTEAFF
CDR3nt: TGTGCCACCTTGACATCTCCAAACACTGAAGCTTTCTTT

j_gene: TRBJ1-5
d_gene: NA
v_gene: TRBV19
abundance: NA
CDR3aa: CASSLPYQPQHF
CDR3nt: TGTGCCAGTAGTCTTCCCTATCAGCCCCAGCATTTT

j_gene: TRBJ2-4
d_gene: NA
v_gene: TRBV7-2
abundance: NA
CDR3aa: CASSLDSPKNIQYF
CDR3nt: TGTGCCAGCAGCCTGGACAGCCCCAAAAACATTCAGTACTTC

j_gene: TRBJ1-6
d_gene: NA
v_gene: TRBV19
abundance: NA
CDR3aa: CASSKKPLLTGDNSPLHF
CDR3nt: TGTGCCAGTAGTAAGAAGCCCCTCCTGACAGGAGATAATTCACCCCTCCACTTT

j_gene: TRBJ2-1
d_gene: NA
v_gene: TRBV7-9
abundance: NA
CDR3aa: CASSLSPGNEQFF
CDR3nt: TGTGCCAGCAGCTTATCGCCGGGAAATGAGCAGTTCTTC

j_gene: TRBJ2-5
d_gene: NA
v_gene: TRBV5-1
abundance: NA
CDR3aa: CASSLEVSGKETQYF
CDR3nt: TGCGCCAGCAGCTTGGAGGTATCAGGGAAAGAGACCCAGTACTTC

j_gene: TRBJ2-7
d_gene: TRBD2
v_gene: TRBV7-2
abundance: NA
CDR3aa: CASSLGGLAGVRSQGEQYF
CDR3nt: TGTGCCAGCAGCTTAGGGGGACTAGCGGGAGTTCGGAGTCAGGGCGAGCAGTACTTC

j_gene: TRBJ2-2
d_gene: TRBD2
v_gene: TRBV4-1
abundance: NA
CDR3aa: CASSQDPSGTTGELFF
CDR3nt: TGCGCCAGCAGCCAAGATCCTAGCGGGACCACCGGGGAGCTGTTTTTT

j_gene: TRBJ2-4
d_gene: TRBD1
v_gene: TRBV4-1
abundance: NA
CDR3aa: CASSTLRTGKNIQYF
CDR3nt: TGCGCCAGCAGCACGCTACGGACAGGGAAAAACATTCAGTACTTC

j_gene: TRBJ1-2
d_gene: TRBD1
v_gene: TRBV29-1
abundance: NA
CDR3aa: CSVVTGGYGYTF
CDR3nt: TGCAGCGTTGTGACAGGGGGCTATGGCTACACCTTC

j_gene: TRBJ2-1
d_gene: TRBD2
v_gene: TRBV4-2
abundance: NA
CDR3aa: CASSQVGGLEAEQFF
CDR3nt: TGTGCCAGCAGCCAAGTAGGAGGACTAGAAGCTGAGCAGTTCTTC

j_gene: TRBJ2-1
d_gene: NA
v_gene: TRBV4-3
abundance: NA
CDR3aa: CASSQRRGRNEQFF
CDR3nt: TGCGCCAGCAGCCAACGAAGGGGCAGGAATGAGCAGTTCTTC

j_gene: TRBJ2-5
d_gene: TRBD2
v_gene: TRBV9
abundance: NA
CDR3aa: CASSGRLAGKETQYF
CDR3nt: TGTGCCAGCAGCGGGCGACTAGCGGGAAAAGAGACCCAGTACTTC

j_gene: TRBJ1-3
d_gene: NA
v_gene: TRBV12-3/TRBV12-4
abundance: NA
CDR3aa: CASSFRGNTIYF
CDR3nt: TGTGCCAGCAGCTTCCGTGGAAACACCATATATTTT